These T cell receptor beta chains were read from a single sample in a study of blood T cell repertoires in COVID-19. Generated by immunoSEQ multiplex PCR, the TCRdb table keeps only in-frame clones and is missing some. Of under 150,000 clones listed, about four fifths were seen once; the top ten hold about 6%. Sequences were obtained from peripheral blood. The source of these receptors is a man aged 80 or over with active or convalescent COVID-19. The CDR3 runs from the conserved cysteine through the conserved F or W. The order of the fields is J gene, CDR3 length, clone size, V gene, D gene, CDR3 DNA, CDR3 protein. A D gene is named only where the DNA matches it firmly. A clone size is listed for some rows: how often the clone was seen (once, few, many), or a class if it is expanded.

TRBJ2-7,15,once,TRBV6-5,.,TGTGCCAGCAGTTACGGGCATACGCCCACCTACGAGCAGTACTTC,CASSYGHTPTYEQYF
TRBJ2-5,13,.,TRBV12-5,.,TGTGCTAGTGGTTTGGTAGTGGGCAGGACCCAGTACTTC,CASGLVVGRTQYF
TRBJ2-7,11,.,TRBV11-2,.,TGTGCCAGCAGCCTACGGGGCGAGCAGTACTTC,CASSLRGEQYF
TRBJ1-1,17,once,TRBV12-5,TRBD1,TGTGCTAGTGGTTTGGTACTACAGGGGGCTATGAACACTGAAGCTTTCTTT,CASGLVLQGAMNTEAFF
TRBJ2-3,16,once,TRBV5-6,TRBD2,TGTGCCAGCAGCCTCCCACTAGCGGGGGTCACAGATACGCAGTATTTT,CASSLPLAGVTDTQYF
TRBJ2-5,14,.,TRBV10-3,.,TGTGCCATCAGTGCAACTGCCTCGGGAGAGACCCAGTACTTC,CAISATASGETQYF
TRBJ2-2,14,.,TRBV7-8,TRBD2,TGTGCCAGCAGCTTGCGACTAGCGAACGGGGAGCTGTTTTTT,CASSLRLANGELFF
TRBJ1-4,15,.,TRBV6-2/TRBV6-3,TRBD1,TGTGCCAGCAGTCTAGGACAGGGGAAGGCCGAAAAACTGTTTTTT,CASSLGQGKAEKLFF
TRBJ1-1,13,.,TRBV25-1,TRBD1,TGTGCCAGCAGGACAGGGGGCAGGGCTGAAGCTTTCTTT,CASRTGGRAEAFF
TRBJ1-1,14,.,TRBV19,.,TGTGCCAGTAGTGGGCAGGGCGTGTTCTCTGAAGCTTTCTTT,CASSGQGVFSEAFF
TRBJ1-5,14,few,TRBV11-2,.,TGTGCCAGCAGCACTCAAGGGGGCAATCAGCCCCAGCATTTT,CASSTQGGNQPQHF
TRBJ1-1,14,.,TRBV5-1,.,TGCGCCAGCAGCTTGGTAGGGGAGGACACTGAAGCTTTCTTT,CASSLVGEDTEAFF
TRBJ2-7,11,.,TRBV20-1,.,TGCAGTGCTAGCCGTTCTGACGAGCAGTACTTC,CSASRSDEQYF
TRBJ2-2,13,.,TRBV6-6,.,TGTGCCAGCAGTGCCACAGGTTTCGGGGAGCTGTTTTTT,CASSATGFGELFF
TRBJ2-7,12,.,TRBV6-5,.,TGTGCCAGCAGTTATAGGGGGTCCGAGCAGTACTTC,CASSYRGSEQYF
TRBJ2-3,16,.,TRBV7-2,TRBD2,TGTGCCAGCAGCTTAGCGGTGACTAGCGATGGAAATACGCAGTATTTT,CASSLAVTSDGNTQYF
TRBJ1-2,15,once,TRBV5-4,TRBD1,TGTGCCAGCAGCTTGGGACAGGGCGGCTCCTATGGCTACACCTTC,CASSLGQGGSYGYTF
TRBJ2-5,13,.,TRBV5-1,TRBD2,TGCGCCAGCAGCCACCCGGGGGGAGAGACCCAGTACTTC,CASSHPGGETQYF
TRBJ2-7,15,.,TRBV3-1/TRBV3-2,.,TGTGCCAGCAGCCAAGTGGGGCGGAACTCCTACGAGCAGTACTTC,CASSQVGRNSYEQYF
TRBJ1-2,13,.,TRBV9,.,TGTGCCAGCAGCGTACGGGGGAACTATGGCTACACCTTC,CASSVRGNYGYTF
TRBJ1-2,13,once,TRBV25-1,.,TGTGCCAGCAGTGGCTGGGAGGGAGCGGGCTACACCTTC,CASSGWEGAGYTF
TRBJ1-3,16,.,TRBV4-3,TRBD1,TGCGCCAGCAGCCAAGATAGTAAGCAGGGGGAGAACACCATATATTTT,CASSQDSKQGENTIYF
TRBJ2-3,16,.,TRBV7-2,TRBD2,TGTGCCAGCAGCCTACAATTTAGCGGGGGGGCCCATACGCAGTATTTT,CASSLQFSGGAHTQYF
TRBJ2-7,15,once,TRBV7-2,.,TGTGCCAGCAGCCCAAGGCCAGGGGAGGGCCACGAGCAGTACTTC,CASSPRPGEGHEQYF
TRBJ1-6,16,.,TRBV19,TRBD1,TGTGCCAGTAGTATCGCTGGGACAGGACACAATTCACCCCTCCACTTT,CASSIAGTGHNSPLHF
TRBJ2-1,15,.,TRBV9,TRBD1,TGTGCCAGCAGCGTAGGGACAGGGACGGGCAATGAGCAGTTCTTC,CASSVGTGTGNEQFF
TRBJ1-5,14,.,TRBV5-1,TRBD1,TGCGCCAGCAGCCTTGGGACAGAGAATCAGCCCCAGCATTTT,CASSLGTENQPQHF
TRBJ1-4,15,.,TRBV9,TRBD1,TGTGCCAGCAGCTGGGAAGGGACAGGGGAAGAAAAACTGTTTTTT,CASSWEGTGEEKLFF
TRBJ1-6,15,.,TRBV6-5,TRBD1,TGTGCCAGCACGGGACAGCCGATTTATAATTCACCCCTCCACTTT,CASTGQPIYNSPLHF
TRBJ2-5,11,.,TRBV29-1,.,TGCAGCGTCGGACAGCAAGAGACCCAGTACTTC,CSVGQQETQYF
TRBJ2-7,14,.,TRBV18,TRBD1,TGTGCCAGCTCATTCCCGGGACAGAACTACGAGCAGTACTTC,CASSFPGQNYEQYF
TRBJ2-7,14,.,TRBV6-2/TRBV6-3,.,TGTGCCAGCAGTTACTCGATACTCCCCTACGAGCAGTACTTC,CASSYSILPYEQYF
TRBJ2-5,16,.,TRBV4-3,TRBD2,TGCGCCAGCAGCCAAGATCCTAGCGGGGGCGGTCAGACCCAGTACTTC,CASSQDPSGGGQTQYF
TRBJ2-1,12,.,TRBV12-3/TRBV12-4,.,TGTGCCAGCAGTACCCAGTACAATGAGCAGTTCTTC,CASSTQYNEQFF
TRBJ2-3,16,.,TRBV6-6,.,TGTGCCAGCAGGCCCCGGACTGGGGAGGGCACAGATACGCAGTATTTT,CASRPRTGEGTDTQYF
TRBJ1-2,13,.,TRBV7-2,TRBD1,TGTGCCAGCAGCTTTACAGGGGTATATGGCTACACCTTC,CASSFTGVYGYTF
TRBJ1-1,13,.,TRBV7-3,.,TGTGCCAGCAGCTTAAGGCGGGACACTGAAGCTTTCTTT,CASSLRRDTEAFF
TRBJ1-4,16,.,TRBV4-3,.,TGCGCCAGCAGCCAAGATCCAGCGGCTGCTAATGAAAAACTGTTTTTT,CASSQDPAAANEKLFF
TRBJ1-1,13,.,TRBV7-9,.,TGTGCCAGCAGCTTACAGGGATACACTGAAGCTTTCTTT,CASSLQGYTEAFF
TRBJ2-2,17,.,TRBV6-2/TRBV6-3,TRBD2,TGTGCCAGCAGCCCCCTAGCGGGGGGACCGAACACCGGGGAGCTGTTTTTT,CASSPLAGGPNTGELFF
TRBJ1-1,14,once,TRBV11-1,TRBD1,TGTGCCAGCAGGTTACAGGGGAGGAACACTGAAGCTTTCTTT,CASRLQGRNTEAFF
TRBJ2-2,14,.,TRBV2,.,TGTGCCAGCAGTGAAGAACCTAGCTCCGGGGAGCTGTTTTTT,CASSEEPSSGELFF
TRBJ2-7,15,few,TRBV4-3,TRBD2,TGCGCCAGCAGCCAAGGACTAGCGAAAGCCCACGAGCAGTACTTC,CASSQGLAKAHEQYF
TRBJ1-3,14,.,TRBV2,.,TGTGCCAGCAGTGCACAGGGTTTGGGAAACACCATATATTTT,CASSAQGLGNTIYF